The 29 T cell receptor beta chains in this list originate from one sample, sequenced in a study of T cell responses to AZD1222 COVID-19 vaccine. Clones were sequenced by immunoSEQ multiplex PCR, and TCRdb holds only the in-frame ones, with some missing. This table holds approximately 170,000 clones, 80% to 90% found once. This material consisted of peripheral blood, taken on day 0 of AZD1222 vaccination. These receptors all stem from an adult in good health.

The genes are TRBV4-2 and TRBJ1-2; 7 nucleotides match TRBD1. From germline, CDR1 is LGHNA and CDR2 YNFKEQ. J gave up 5 bases and V 1 base, and 4 bases lay outside the gene matches. This CDR3 comprises 14 residues. CDR3 bases: TGTGCCAGCAGCCAAGGACAGGGAAAATATGGCTACACCTTC. As protein: CASSQGQGKYGYTF.

The J gene is TRBJ2-1, the V gene TRBV14; 8 positions match TRBD1. Unmatched junction bases numbered 3, after V lost 8 bases and J lost 3 bases. Germline V gene sequence: CDR1 SGHDN, CDR2 FVKESK. The length of the CDR3 is 13 residues. CDR3 nucleotides: TGTGCCAGCGCGACAGGGGACTACAATGAGCAGTTCTTC. This translates into CASATGDYNEQFF.

The chain recombines TRBV19 with TRBJ1-1; 8 nucleotides match TRBD1. Trimming removed 6 bases from V and 1 base from J; junction bases left unmatched: 7. Germline V gives CDR1 LNHDA, CDR2 SQIVND (reference sequence). The CDR3 runs 15 residues. The chain's CDR3 is CASRRQDRENTEAFF. The CDR3 DNA follows: TGTGCCAGTAGGAGACAGGACAGGGAGAACACTGAAGCTTTCTTT. Supplemented by reference TRBV19 and TRBJ1-1, the full variable domain reads DGGITQSPKYLFRKEGQNVTLSCEQNLNHDAMYWYRQDPGQGLRLIYYSQIVNDFQKGDIAEGYSVSREKKESFPLTVTSAQKNPTAFYLCASRRQDRENTEAFFGQGTRLTVV.

The chain employs TRBV10-3 and TRBJ1-1; the D is unclear. The V gene's germline CDR1 is ENHRY and CDR2 SYGVKD. Between the trimmed V and J ends, which lost 2 bases and 1 base, there was a span of 11 bases. The CDR3 covers 15 residues. The CDR3: CAISEGWESNTEAFF. The CDR3 nucleotides read TGTGCCATCAGTGAGGGTTGGGAATCGAACACTGAAGCTTTCTTT.

This clone was seen a few times. The gene calls are TRBV4-2 and TRBJ1-2, with a possible D match to TRBD1 (5 bases). V lost 0 bases and J lost 0, with 8 bases in between. This CDR3 comprises 15 residues. Germline V gives CDR1 LGHNA, CDR2 YNFKEQ. CDR3 loop: CASSQDDSTNYGYTF. The CDR3 DNA sequence: TGTGCCAGCAGCCAAGATGACAGCACTAACTATGGCTACACCTTC.

CDR3 nucleotides: TGTGCCAGCAGCCGGACAGGGAACGAGGCCAACGTCCTGACTTTC. This gives the protein CASSRTGNEANVLTF. The chain carries TRBV7-2 and TRBJ2-6, with 8 bases identical to TRBD1. Germline CDR1 is SGHTA and CDR2 is FQGNSA. The CDR3 has 15 residues. Trimming at V came to 5 bases and at J to 6 bases, leaving 6 bases not matched to a gene.

This clone was detected once. At one end, the junction sequence differs from germline, possibly due to a read error. This chain links TRBV5-1 with TRBJ2-5; 9 bases map to TRBD2. The CDR3 spans 15 residues. Germline-derived CDR1 and CDR2 are SGHRS and YFSETQ. The CDR3 DNA reads as TGCGCCAGCAACTTGGCTAGCGGGGATGGAGAGACCCAGTACTTC. As protein: CASNLASGDGETQYF. Looking up the rest from reference TRBV5-1 and TRBJ2-5 gives the full variable domain: KAGVTQTPRYLIKTRGQQVTLSCSPISGHRSVSWYQQTPGQGLQFLFEYFSETQRNKGNFPGRFSGRQFSNSRSEMNVSTLELGDSALYLCASNLASGDGETQYFGPGTRLLVL.

In this sample, this clone turned up once. J is TRBJ1-3 and V is TRBV6-4; D unresolved. The CDR3 covers 14 residues. Germline-derived CDR1 and CDR2 are MRHNA and SNTAGT. V lost 3 bases, J lost 2 bases, and 8 bases lay in between. DNA of the CDR3: TGTGCCAGCAGTGAGCGGGTTCCTGGAAACACCATATATTTT. Translated, it gives CASSERVPGNTIYF.

This clone was recorded a few times. J is TRBJ1-6 and V is TRBV12-3 or TRBV12-4; D uncertain. This CDR3 is built from 11 residues. V shed 6 bases and J shed 6 bases, with 3 bases lying between them. In nucleotides, the CDR3 is TGTGCCAGCAGAACTAATTCACCCCTCCACTTT. As protein: CASRTNSPLHF.

This chain uses TRBV4-3 with TRBJ2-2, with 9 bases fitting TRBD1. V was clipped by 4 bases and J by 5 bases; unmatched bases: 5. Germline CDR1 LGHNA, CDR2 YSLEER. The length of the CDR3 is 15 residues. In DNA, the CDR3 is TGCGCCAGCAGCCTTTACAGGGGGCGTACCGGGGAGCTGTTTTTT. Its protein is CASSLYRGRTGELFF.

This chain uses TRBV24-1 with TRBJ2-1, with 9 bases lining up with TRBD2. The length of the CDR3 is 15 residues. Germline loops: CDR1 KGHDR, CDR2 SFDVKD. V lost 6 bases to trimming and J lost 0 bases; unmatched junction nucleotides: 2. The CDR3 DNA sequence: TGTGCCACCAGTCAAGCGGGGGGCTCCTACAATGAGCAGTTCTTC. This translates into CATSQAGGSYNEQFF.

This clone occurred once. V gene TRBV10-3 combines with J gene TRBJ2-2; tentative D call: TRBD1 (6 bases). V was trimmed by 0 bases and J by 4 bases, leaving 12 bases between them. This CDR3 is 16 amino acids long. Germline V gene sequence: CDR1 ENHRY, CDR2 SYGVKD. CDR3 DNA: TGTGCCATCAGTGAGTCAGGTGGGACAAGCACCGGGGAGCTGTTTTTT. Translation gives CAISESGGTSTGELFF.

This chain joins TRBV24-1 and TRBJ1-2, with TRBD1 identical over 7 bases. CDR1 is KGHDR, CDR2 SFDVKD, per germline. V shed 5 bases, J shed 3 bases, and the junction held 8 bases outside the gene matches. The length of the CDR3 is 15 residues. The CDR3 DNA reads TGTGCCACCAGTGGGCCAGAGAGGGGGCACTATGGCTACACCTTC. It is translated as CATSGPERGHYGYTF.

CDR3 nucleotides: TGTGCCAGCAGCGGGGGGCCGGGAGAGACCCAGTACTTC. Translating gives CASSGGPGETQYF. The rearrangement joins TRBV9 to TRBJ2-5, with D possibly being TRBD1 (6 bases). This CDR3 region has 13 residues. Germline CDR1 reads SGDLS; CDR2 reads YYNGEE. V lost 3 bases to trimming and J lost 4 bases, with 10 bases between them.

CDR3 protein: CASSLLPGQGAEEYEQYF. DNA of the CDR3: TGTGCCAGCAGCTTATTGCCGGGACAGGGGGCTGAAGAATACGAGCAGTACTTC. V is TRBV11-2 and J is TRBJ2-7; 12 nucleotides match TRBD1. J lost 4 bases, V lost 2 bases, and 12 bases had no gene match. Per the germline V gene, CDR1 is SGHAT and CDR2 is FQNNGV. The CDR3 spans 18 residues. The whole variable domain, filled in from reference TRBV11-2 and TRBJ2-7, reads EAGVAQSPRYKIIEKRQSVAFWCNPISGHATLYWYQQILGQGPKLLIQFQNNGVVDDSQLPKDRFSAERLKGVDSTLKIQPAKLEDSAVYLCASSLLPGQGAEEYEQYFGPGTRLTVT.

This clone occurred once. The chain recombines TRBV28 with TRBJ2-2; D remains ambiguous. The V and J ends lost 3 bases and 2 bases respectively, with 13 bases between them. Germline CDR1 is MDHEN and CDR2 is SYDVKM. The CDR3 consists of 16 residues. This CDR3 is CASSFLGPLNTGELFF. The CDR3 DNA follows: TGTGCCAGCAGTTTTCTAGGTCCCTTAAACACCGGGGAGCTGTTTTTT.

The chain links TRBV19 to TRBJ2-3, with 13 bases identical to TRBD2. The CDR3 contains 18 residues. Germline loops: CDR1 LNHDA, CDR2 SQIVND (reference sequence). With V trimmed by 4 bases and J by 2 bases, 9 bases remained unmatched. The CDR3 nucleotides are TGTGCCAGTAGTACCCCACGGACTAGCGGGGGCACCACAGATACGCAGTATTTT. Amino acid sequence: CASSTPRTSGGTTDTQYF.

The CDR3 here is CASSIRDYDQPQHF. The CDR3 region has the DNA TGTGCCAGTAGTATCCGGGACTATGATCAGCCCCAGCATTTT. This chain joins TRBV19 and TRBJ1-5; TRBD1 is a possible D gene (5 bases). In germline, CDR1 is LNHDA, CDR2 SQIVND (reference sequence). The CDR3 loop spans 14 amino acids. V lost 3 bases to trimming and J lost 5 bases, with 11 bases between them.

The chain joins TRBV12-3 or TRBV12-4 to TRBJ1-1; D not certain. Trimming took 2 bases from V and 7 from J, leaving 8 bases between them. The CDR3 has 12 amino acids. CDR3 loop: CASSLNAYEAFF. The CDR3 region has the DNA TGTGCCAGCAGTTTAAATGCCTATGAAGCTTTCTTT.

This chain joins TRBV19 and TRBJ1-2; TRBD1 aligns across 7 bases. Germline CDR1 and CDR2: LNHDA and SQIVND (reference sequence). CDR3 length: 15 residues. V shed 8 bases and J 4 bases; nucleotides not matched to a gene: 13. CDR3 DNA: TGTGCCAGTTGGGACAGAACGCGCCCCTTCTATGGCTACACCTTC. It specifies CASWDRTRPFYGYTF.

This chain uses TRBV28 with TRBJ1-2; D gene uncertain. V lost 9 bases, J lost 3 bases, and 8 bases lay in between. This CDR3 is 11 amino acids long. The germline V gene encodes CDR1 MDHEN and CDR2 SYDVKM. The DNA for the CDR3 is TGTGCCAGTGACGGTTACTATGGCTACACCTTC. Amino acids: CASDGYYGYTF.

This sequence joins TRBV24-1 and TRBJ2-7; 8 positions agree with TRBD1. The V gene end was trimmed by 1 base and the J gene end by 1 base; junction bases not matched to a gene: 20. Germline CDR1 KGHDR, CDR2 SFDVKD. The CDR3 is 21 amino acids. CDR3 region: CATSDFPPKGAVTGGSYEQYF. CDR3 DNA: TGTGCCACCAGTGATTTTCCACCCAAGGGGGCGGTCACAGGGGGGTCCTACGAGCAGTACTTC.

This chain uses TRBV11-3 with TRBJ1-1; D is possibly TRBD1 (5 bases). The CDR3 covers 16 residues. The V end lost 1 base, the J end lost 3 bases, and 15 bases lay between the germline ends. Germline V gives CDR1 SGHNT, CDR2 YENEEA. CDR3 residues: CASSLGVGDEDTEAFF. The DNA for the CDR3 is TGTGCCAGCAGCTTAGGTGTCGGGGACGAGGACACTGAAGCTTTCTTT.

Here the CDR3 reads CASSPKQRRQPQHF. The DNA for the CDR3 is TGTGCCAGCAGTCCGAAACAGAGACGCCAGCCCCAGCATTTT. This sequence joins TRBV28 and TRBJ1-5; no reliable D call. The CDR3 runs to 14 residues. The ends were cut back, 5 bases at V and 7 bases at J, with 15 bases in the middle. From germline, CDR1 is MDHEN and CDR2 SYDVKM. Combining the CDR3 with reference TRBV28 and TRBJ1-5 gives the whole variable domain DVKVTQSSRYLVKRTGEKVFLECVQDMDHENMFWYRQDPGLGLRLIYFSYDVKMKEKGDIPEGYSVSREKKERFSLILESASTNQTSMYLCASSPKQRRQPQHFGDGTRLSIL.

The gene calls are TRBV12-3 or TRBV12-4 and TRBJ2-1; no definite D call. The CDR3 runs to 11 residues. V was trimmed by 3 bases and J by 8 bases, leaving 5 bases between them. CDR3 sequence reads: CASSFIYEQFF. Here the CDR3 DNA reads TGTGCCAGCAGTTTTATCTATGAGCAGTTCTTC.

This chain joins TRBV4-1 and TRBJ1-1; D perhaps matches TRBD1 (5 bases). Germline V gives CDR1 MGHRA, CDR2 YSYEKL. The CDR3 runs 16 residues. Trimming removed 5 bases from V and 1 base from J, with 17 bases in between. This CDR3 is CASSTRDRQSNTEAFF. As DNA, the CDR3 is TGCGCCAGCAGCACGAGAGACCGACAGTCGAACACTGAAGCTTTCTTT.

This chain links TRBV29-1 with TRBJ1-2; TRBD1 aligns across 10 bases. This CDR3 is built from 13 residues. V trimming: 7 bases; J trimming: 6 bases; junction bases outside the gene matches: 8. From germline, CDR1 is SQVTM and CDR2 ANQGSEA. The CDR3 protein is CSGLTGGLDGYTF. In nucleotides, the CDR3 is TGCAGCGGGTTGACAGGGGGCCTGGATGGCTACACCTTC.

The V call is TRBV7-2, the J call TRBJ2-7, with a weak D call TRBD1 (5 bases). Germline V lookup: CDR1 SGHTA, CDR2 FQGNSA. There are 14 residues in the CDR3. Between the trimmed V and J ends, which lost 1 base and 4 bases, there was a span of 11 bases. The CDR3 DNA reads TGTGCCAGCAGCTTAGGGTTAGGGGCGTACGAGCAGTACTTC. Amino acid sequence: CASSLGLGAYEQYF. Together with reference TRBV7-2 and TRBJ2-7, the CDR3 gives the full variable domain: GAGVSQSPSNKVTEKGKDVELRCDPISGHTALYWYRQSLGQGLEFLIYFQGNSAPDKSGLPSDRFSAERTGGSVSTLTIQRTQQEDSAVYLCASSLGLGAYEQYFGPGTRLTVT.

V gene TRBV3-1 (or the pseudogene TRBV3-2) combines with J gene TRBJ1-5; the D gene is possibly TRBD1 (6 bases). Trimming removed 4 bases at V and 0 bases at J, with 16 bases between. This CDR3 comprises 17 residues. Germline V gives CDR1 LGHDT, CDR2 YNNKEL (reference sequence). CDR3: CASSLSAGQYSNQPQHF. DNA of the CDR3: TGTGCCAGCAGCCTGTCGGCCGGACAGTATAGCAATCAGCCCCAGCATTTT.